This entry is about one TCR beta chain. Its target antigen remains unknown. It has no much larger one-base neighbor in the sample; base qualities were not kept. Reading the germline V gene (reference sequence) gives CDR1 MNHNY and CDR2 SVGAGI. The CDR3 numbers 15 residues from cysteine through phenylalanine. Solely the CDR3 DNA is kept, with 45 bases framed from the first base. V is reduced by 0 bases and J by 10 bases, leaving a spacing of 15 bases between them. Instead of sorted cells or RNA, genomic DNA extracted from peripheral blood served as the source for amplifying TCR beta rearrangements. The data were taken from a study of T cell repertoires in aging, cancer and after chemotherapy (dated by TCRdb to the late 2010s). Study-wide context: Donors were distributed across six age groups ranging from 30 or younger to 70 or older, with at least three individuals included per group. The full dataset contained approximately 9.6 million TCR reads. TCR repertoires from healthy donor controls were recorded over periods of several months to years and showed clear clonal overlap between repeated samplings. Alongside some 100 healthy donors serving as a reference group, the cohort included some 220 cancer patients, of whom roughly 92 had hematological cancers and 120 to 130 had solid cancers. Peripheral blood TCR beta repertoires from healthy donors and cancer patients were profiled to examine immunoaging and T cell reconstitution after chemotherapy. Points the paper makes about the study in general: Declining TCR diversity with age in healthy donors was mainly explained by loss of richness; in cancer patients, loss of evenness also contributed. In both cancer cohorts, median generation probability rose over the chemotherapy interval, which suggests that the repertoire was reconstituted through rebound thymic output. According to the authors, the repertoire data do not permit conclusions about immunological memory after chemotherapy. Significantly lower blood TCR diversity and higher clonality were observed in untreated patients with hematological or solid cancers than in age-matched healthy donors.

Multiplex touch-down PCR with a mixed TRB-A/B primer pool was used to amplify rearranged TRB sequences covering the V, D and J segments. Illumina adapters and sample indices were attached to the amplicons in two consecutive PCR reactions using Phusion HS II polymerase. The amplicons were purified from gel with the NucleoSpin Gel and PCR Clean-up kit and then assessed with Qubit and an Agilent 2100 Bioanalyzer. The libraries were sequenced on an Illumina MiSeq with 600-cycle, single-indexed, paired-end runs. Regarding the original processing steps: Processing of the TRB sequences was carried out with MiXCR versions 2.12 and 3.0.5. Each unique CDR3 nucleotide sequence counted as one clone, and only productive sequences with at least two reads were retained. The repertoire metrics were Shannon diversity, evenness, clonality (calculated as one minus evenness), and diversity profiles parameterized by alpha from 0 to 5. The IGoR algorithm was used to calculate generation probabilities for clones in the paired samples taken before and after chemotherapy. TCRdb took the public reads, trimmed them with fastp at Q25, ran MiXCR for clone calling and kept in-frame beta chains. Each record represents a unique CDR3 protein, reported with the most common genes and DNA among its rows. These V and J calls derive from TCRdb rather than the authors' analysis. The sample table lists some 9,300 distinct CDR3 sequences, 30% to 40% of them with a count of one. Under 2% of the sample is taken by the ten largest.

This clonotype was sampled from a human donor in good health. What was sequenced was blood. Recombination linked TRBV6-6 to TRBJ1-4; the best D guess is TRBD1, with 5 bases matching. CDR3 loop: CASSYSGQQAGKLFF. The nucleotide sequence is given as TGTGCCAGCAGTTACTCGGGGCAGCAAGCAGGAAAACTGTTTTTT.